The 4 T cell receptor beta chains below were found in one sample sequenced in a study of T-cell reconstitution after alpha-beta-depleted transplantation in children. Whole-study results and caveats: T cells produced anew were the main source of T-cell counts and diversity one year after transplant.

Preparation of the TCRbeta library used unique molecular identifiers. TCRdb itself ran the PCR reads through MiXCR, one entry per CDR3 protein. This table has some 300,000 distinct CDR3 sequences, roughly 7.8% appearing once. These TCRs are of unknown antigen specificity. The specimen comprised peripheral blood, sampled 360 days after TCRalphabeta/CD19-depleted stem cell transplant. All receptors derive from a female patient between 2 and 15 years old who had a stem cell transplant for Fanconi anemia, so the T cells may come from the graft donor.

This clonotype was seen repeatedly, ten times or more. The chain is built from TRBV3-1 and TRBJ1-1, with D tentatively TRBD1 (5 bases). The CDR3 contains 15 residues. The germline gives CDR1 LGHDT, CDR2 YNNKEL (reference sequence). The V gene lost 7 bases and the J gene lost 5 bases, with 20 bases spanning the gap. CDR3 nucleotides: TGTGCCAGCACCCACTGGGGCAGGGACGAAACTGAAGCTTTCTTT. Translated, it gives CASTHWGRDETEAFF.

This clonotype was detected only a few times. CDR3 DNA: TGTGCCTGGAGTCGTATCGGGGGCCAGCCCCAGCATTTT. The encoded protein is CAWSRIGGQPQHF. V usage is TRBV30 and J usage is TRBJ1-5; D is perhaps TRBD1 (6 bases). The CDR3 runs to 13 residues. Germline V gene data show CDR1 as GTSNPN and CDR2 as SVGIG (reference sequence). V lost 2 bases and J 7 bases, leaving 12 bases between the germline ends.

This clonotype was detected ten times or more. The chain couples TRBV5-5 to TRBJ2-7; TRBD1 matches at 7 bases. The CDR3 has 15 residues. Trimming cost V 3 bases and J 0 bases; bases outside gene matches: 6. Germline CDR1 is SGHKS and CDR2 is YYEKEE (reference sequence). The CDR3 DNA is TGTGCCAGCAGCTCCGGACAGGCCAGCTCCTACGAGCAGTACTTC. Its protein product is CASSSGQASSYEQYF.

This clonotype was counted many times. This chain connects TRBV12-3 or TRBV12-4 to TRBJ2-1, with 7 bases fitting TRBD1. This CDR3 comprises 15 residues. V gave up 7 bases and J gave up 4 bases; unmatched junction bases: 10. CDR3 coding DNA: TGTGCCAGCACCTCCAGGGGGTTTCTATACAATGAGCAGTTCTTC. Its protein is CASTSRGFLYNEQFF.